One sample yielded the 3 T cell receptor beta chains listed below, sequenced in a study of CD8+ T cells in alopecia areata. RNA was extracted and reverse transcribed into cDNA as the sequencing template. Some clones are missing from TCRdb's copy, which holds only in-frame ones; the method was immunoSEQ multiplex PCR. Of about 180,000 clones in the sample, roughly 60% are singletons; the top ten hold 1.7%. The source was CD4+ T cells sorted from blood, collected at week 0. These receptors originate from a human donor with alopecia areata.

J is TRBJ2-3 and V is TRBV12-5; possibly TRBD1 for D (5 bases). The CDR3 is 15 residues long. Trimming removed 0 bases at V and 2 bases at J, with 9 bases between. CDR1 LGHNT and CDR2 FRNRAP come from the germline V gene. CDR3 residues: CASGLVGAVTDTQYF. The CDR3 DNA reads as TGTGCTAGTGGTTTGGTAGGGGCGGTCACAGATACGCAGTATTTT.

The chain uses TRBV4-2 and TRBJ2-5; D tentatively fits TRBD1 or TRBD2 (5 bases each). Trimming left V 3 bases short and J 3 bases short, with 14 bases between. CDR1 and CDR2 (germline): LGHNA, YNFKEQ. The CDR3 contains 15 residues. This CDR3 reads CASSQRGSTEETQYF. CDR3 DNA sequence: TGTGCCAGCAGCCAGAGGGGCTCTACCGAAGAGACCCAGTACTTC.

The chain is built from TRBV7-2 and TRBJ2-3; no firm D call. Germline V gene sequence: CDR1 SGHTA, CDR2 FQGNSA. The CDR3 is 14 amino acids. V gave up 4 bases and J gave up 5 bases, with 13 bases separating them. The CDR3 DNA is TGTGCCAGCAGCTCACCTCTCGGTGGAGATACGCAGTATTTT. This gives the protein CASSSPLGGDTQYF.